This T cell receptor (beta chain) was identified during a study of blood T cells in healthy people across ages. The wider study: Every two T cells gave about one barcoded beta molecule via template switching. Study-wide results and limits: Long-lived donors exceeded aged donors in naive CD4+ cells and diversity.

The CDR3 has 15 residues. The V and J ends lost 0 bases and 5 bases respectively, with 16 bases between them. The germline V gene encodes CDR1 DFQATT and CDR2 SNEGSKA (reference sequence). With respect to this clonotype: What it binds is not known.

Primers used in a second PCR of about 6 to 11 cycles were a sample-barcoded 5' primer and a J-beta primer mix. One entry per CDR3 protein, called by TCRdb with MiXCR from the 5' RACE reads. The sample records 1.5 million to 2 million distinct CDR3 sequences, about 30% being singletons. Specimen: blood. This clonotype was obtained from a woman between 25 and 40 years old in good health. The V and J genes are TRBV20-1 and TRBJ2-5; D tentatively reads TRBD1 or TRBD2 (5 bases each). The DNA of the CDR3 is TGCAGTGCTAGAGACCGGGACGACCAGAGGGAGACCCAGTACTTC. Amino acid sequence: CSARDRDDQRETQYF.